The clone carrying this T cell receptor (beta chain) was counted many times. No antigen is known for it. This entry comes from a study of regulatory T cells in long-lasting Graves disease. iRepertoire HTBI primers and Arm-PCR of CDR3 regions built TCR beta libraries. TCRdb analysed the multiplex PCR reads with MiXCR anew, one entry per CDR3 protein. The sample carries some 500,000 distinct CDR3 sequences, roughly 14% recorded once. The germline V gene has CDR1 LGHDT and CDR2 YNNKEL (reference sequence). V trimming: 3 bases; J trimming: 2 bases; junction bases outside the gene matches: 6. This CDR3 contains 15 residues. Study-level findings and limits: Persistent disease preferred TRBV28, TRBJ1-2 and TRBJ2-5.

Noted time point: newly diagnosed GD, antithyroid drugs for less than 3 months. RNA extracted from PBMCs served as the sequencing template. These records were also assigned to another study, of T cells in Graves' hyperthyroidism and ophthalmopathy.

This sequence joins TRBV3-1 and TRBJ1-2; 7 bases are shared with TRBD1. Sequencing used peripheral blood mononuclear cells (PBMCs), obtained at new diagnosis, from a patient treated with antithyroid drugs. The source of this sequence is a man aged 30 to 45 with Graves disease. This chain's CDR3 is CASSHPQGGNYGYTF. In DNA, the CDR3 is TGTGCCAGCAGCCATCCTCAGGGGGGGAACTATGGCTACACCTTC.